This T cell receptor (beta chain) came from a study of glioma-infiltrating T cells (dated by TCRdb to the mid-2010s). Regarding the study in general: The study sequenced TCR alpha- and beta-chain repertoires from glioma tissue, from non-neoplastic brain tissue and from matched peripheral blood mononuclear cells. To gauge divergence between tissue and blood T-cell populations, every tissue-infiltrating repertoire was compared against the peripheral blood repertoire from the same patient. Three low-grade glioma patients, eight or nine primary glioblastoma patients and three non-glioma patients contributing non-neoplastic brain tissue were included in the paired cohort. General conclusions and limits of the study: VJ-independent divergence between tissue and blood was lower than expected in non-neoplastic patients but higher than expected in all gliomas, particularly low-grade gliomas. The group comparisons were based on small numbers of patients: three non-neoplastic, three low-grade glioma and seven to nine glioblastoma patients. Only a very small number of CDR3 sequences turned up in both tissue and blood, a result put down to high CDR3 diversity combined with limited sampling.

This clonotype was found many times. What this receptor recognizes is not known. Base qualities were left out, and no much larger clone turns up one base away. TCR alpha and beta CDR3 regions were amplified with the iRepertoire nested amplicon-rescue multiplex PCR (arm-PCR) platform from RNA. For one-step reverse transcription and amplification, about 95-400 ng of tissue mRNA or PBMC total RNA was used as input. Following bead purification, Illumina adapters were added by a secondary multiplex PCR, and libraries between 200 and 400 bp were gel-purified. The libraries contained internal 6-nucleotide barcodes that were used for demultiplexing. Sequencing of libraries was performed on an Illumina MiSeq with 2x220 or 2x250 nucleotide paired-end reads. The paper's data handling went like this. Paired reads were merged using FLASH 1.2.11 and were aligned to the GRCh37 human genome using BWA-MEM, after which TRA and TRB reads were extracted. V and J assignment used an IMGT-derived reference of cassette sequences and CDR3 motifs that included pseudogenes. Three-frame translation of reads was performed, and productive CDR3s were defined as those with a C...FGXG motif and no stop codons. A clonotype was defined as a unique combination of a V-J cassette pair and a CDR3 amino acid sequence. Hamming distance filtering was applied to reads, with thresholds set by the sequence error rate of each sample in mapped regions. The public reads were reanalyzed by TCRdb: fastp trimming at Q25, MiXCR alignment, in-frame beta chains only. Records with the same CDR3 protein are collapsed into one entry carrying the most frequent genes and DNA. These V and J calls are TCRdb output, not the study's own analysis. A total of fewer than 200,000 distinct CDR3 sequences appear in this sample, 43% of them only once. In total, the top ten clones hold under 6.5% of the sample.

The sequence was obtained from a human donor with low-grade glioma or glioblastoma, undergoing nonglioma brain surgery, or in good health (not recorded which). The specimen was glioma tissue, nonneoplastic brain tissue, or PBMCs (not recorded which).

The DNA sequence is as follows: TGTGCCAGCAGCCCAGCATCACGGAGGGAAAAAGAGACCCAGTACTTC. The resulting protein is CASSPASRREKETQYF. In this chain, TRBV7-9 is recombined with TRBJ2-5; a tentative D match to TRBD2 spans 6 bases. According to the germline V gene (reference sequence), CDR1 reads SEHNR and CDR2 reads FQNEAQ. The germline ends are 19 bases apart after V is trimmed by 5 bases and J by 3 bases. The CDR3 measures 16 amino acids from cysteine to phenylalanine. The sequence is cut down to CDR3 DNA, 48 bases in frame from base 1.